Listed below are T cell receptor beta chains from one sample, sequenced in a study of T-cell reconstitution after alpha-beta-depleted transplantation in children. TCRdb used MiXCR to reprocess the PCR reads, holding one entry per CDR3 protein. The repertoire consists of approximately 1,000,000 distinct CDR3 sequences, with roughly 29% occurring once and the leading ten covering more than 25%. Sequences were derived from PBMCs, mostly from graft donor cells, sampled 360 days after TCRalphabeta/CD19-depleted stem cell transplant. These receptors all stem from a boy younger than two who had a stem cell transplant for SCID, so the T cells may come from the graft donor. Each CDR3 is given with its conserved first and last residue. A D gene is named only where the DNA matches it firmly. Only part of the rows carry a size: once, few, many, or a class if the clone is expanded.

d_call	j_call	v_call	clone_size	cdr3_aa	cdr3_nt
.	TRBJ2-1	TRBV24-1	few	CATSDPGKGRDEQFF	TGTGCCACCAGTGATCCGGGAAAGGGTAGGGATGAGCAGTTCTTC
.	TRBJ2-3	TRBV28	many	CASSLWGIGPSTDTQYF	TGTGCCAGCAGTTTATGGGGGATTGGACCTAGCACAGATACGCAGTATTTT
.	TRBJ1-2	TRBV6-2/TRBV6-3	.	CASSYTNGGGYTF	TGTGCCAGCAGTTACACCAATGGAGGTGGCTACACCTTC
.	TRBJ2-7	TRBV7-8	few	CASSLGLLASYEQYF	TGTGCCAGCAGCTTAGGGTTACTAGCTTCCTACGAGCAGTACTTC
TRBD1	TRBJ2-1	TRBV29-1	few	CSVAPGTGGGNEQFF	TGCAGCGTGGCTCCCGGGACAGGGGGTGGCAATGAGCAGTTCTTC
.	TRBJ2-5	TRBV12-3/TRBV12-4	few	CASSPGVGGETQYF	TGTGCCAGCAGTCCGGGCGTCGGTGGGGAGACCCAGTACTTC
.	TRBJ1-4	TRBV5-1	.	CASSALPGPNEKLFF	TGCGCCAGCAGCGCCCTTCCAGGGCCGAATGAAAAACTGTTTTTT
TRBD1	TRBJ2-7	TRBV28	few	CASNPDRVGYEQYF	TGTGCCAGCAACCCGGACAGGGTCGGCTACGAGCAGTACTTC
.	TRBJ2-3	TRBV7-3	.	CASSFDGGYTDTQYF	TGTGCCAGCAGCTTTGATGGGGGGTACACAGATACGCAGTATTTT
.	TRBJ2-1	TRBV6-1	.	CASSPDPGGRDEQFF	TGTGCCAGCAGCCCGGACCCAGGAGGCAGGGATGAGCAGTTCTTC
.	TRBJ2-5	TRBV10-2	few	CASSAPMGVGETQYF	TGCGCCAGCAGTGCCCCAATGGGGGTGGGAGAGACCCAGTACTTC
TRBD1	TRBJ2-7	TRBV6-2/TRBV6-3	.	CATKTGGAYEQYF	TGTGCCACGAAGACAGGGGGCGCCTACGAGCAGTACTTC
TRBD1	TRBJ2-5	TRBV2	.	CASRVNQGAGGTQYF	TGTGCCAGCAGAGTTAACCAGGGGGCCGGCGGGACCCAGTACTTC
.	TRBJ1-5	TRBV20-1	many	CSATQGLPSNQPQHF	TGCAGTGCTACCCAAGGGTTACCCAGCAATCAGCCCCAGCATTTT
.	TRBJ2-5	TRBV5-1	.	CASSLGARQGQETQYF	TGCGCCAGCAGCTTGGGGGCTCGGCAGGGGCAAGAGACCCAGTACTTC
.	TRBJ2-3	TRBV12-5	.	CASGRQGAGTDTQYF	TGTGCTAGTGGTCGTCAGGGAGCTGGCACAGATACGCAGTATTTT
TRBD2	TRBJ2-3	TRBV5-1	.	CASSHGLAVNTDTQYF	TGCGCCAGCAGCCACGGACTAGCGGTTAACACAGATACGCAGTATTTT
.	TRBJ2-7	TRBV10-2	.	CASRDQLSYEQYF	TGCGCCAGCAGGGACCAACTCTCCTACGAGCAGTACTTC
.	TRBJ2-1	TRBV4-1	few	CASSQVSEQFF	TGCGCCAGCAGCCAAGTGTCTGAGCAGTTCTTC
.	TRBJ2-3	TRBV7-2	.	CASSLQGRQVNTDTQYF	TGTGCCAGCAGCTTACAAGGGCGACAGGTTAACACAGATACGCAGTATTTT